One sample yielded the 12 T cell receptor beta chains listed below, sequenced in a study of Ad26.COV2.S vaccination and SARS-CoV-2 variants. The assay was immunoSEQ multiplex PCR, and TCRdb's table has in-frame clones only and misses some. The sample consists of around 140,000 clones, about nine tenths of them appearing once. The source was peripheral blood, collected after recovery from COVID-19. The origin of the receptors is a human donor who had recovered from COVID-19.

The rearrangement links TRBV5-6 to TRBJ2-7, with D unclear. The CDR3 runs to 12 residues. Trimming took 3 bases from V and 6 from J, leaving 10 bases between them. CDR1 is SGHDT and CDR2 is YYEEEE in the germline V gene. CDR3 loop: CASSYGPAEQYF. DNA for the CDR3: TGTGCCAGCAGCTACGGACCGGCCGAGCAGTACTTC.

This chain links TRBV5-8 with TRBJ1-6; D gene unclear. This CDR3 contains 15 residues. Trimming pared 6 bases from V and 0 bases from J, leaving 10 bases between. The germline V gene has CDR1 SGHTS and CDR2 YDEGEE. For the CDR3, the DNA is TGTGCCAGCACCGATTGGAACTCCTATAATTCACCCCTCCACTTT. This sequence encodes CASTDWNSYNSPLHF.

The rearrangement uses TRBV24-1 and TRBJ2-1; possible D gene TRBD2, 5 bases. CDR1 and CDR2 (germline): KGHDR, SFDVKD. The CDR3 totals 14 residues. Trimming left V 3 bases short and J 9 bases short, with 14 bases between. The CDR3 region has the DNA TGTGCCACCAGTGATAGTGGGAGAATGGGTGAGCAGTTCTTC. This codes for CATSDSGRMGEQFF.

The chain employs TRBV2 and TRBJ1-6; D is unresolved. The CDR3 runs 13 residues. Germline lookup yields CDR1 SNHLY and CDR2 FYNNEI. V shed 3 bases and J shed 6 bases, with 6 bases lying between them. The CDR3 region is CASSENSNSPLHF. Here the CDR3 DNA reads TGTGCCAGCAGTGAGAACAGTAATTCACCCCTCCACTTT.

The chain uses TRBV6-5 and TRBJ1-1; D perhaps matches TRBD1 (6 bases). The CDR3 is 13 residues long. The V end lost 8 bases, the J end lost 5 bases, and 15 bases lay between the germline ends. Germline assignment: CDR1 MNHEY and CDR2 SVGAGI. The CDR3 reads CASAVTRGTEAFF. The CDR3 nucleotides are TGTGCCAGCGCGGTAACCAGGGGAACTGAAGCTTTCTTT.

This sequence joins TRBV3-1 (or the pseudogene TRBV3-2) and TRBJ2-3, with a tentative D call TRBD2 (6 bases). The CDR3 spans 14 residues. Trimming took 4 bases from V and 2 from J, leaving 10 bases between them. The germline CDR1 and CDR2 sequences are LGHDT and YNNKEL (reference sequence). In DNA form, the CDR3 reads TGTGCCAGCAGCCTAGCGGCCTCCACAGATACGCAGTATTTT. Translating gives CASSLAASTDTQYF.

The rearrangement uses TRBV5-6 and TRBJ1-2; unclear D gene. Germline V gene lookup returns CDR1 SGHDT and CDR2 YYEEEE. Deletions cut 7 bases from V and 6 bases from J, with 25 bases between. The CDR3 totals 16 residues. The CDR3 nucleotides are TGTGCCAGCTGCCCTACCGGAAAGGTATCAGTGGATGGCTACACCTTC. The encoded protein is CASCPTGKVSVDGYTF.

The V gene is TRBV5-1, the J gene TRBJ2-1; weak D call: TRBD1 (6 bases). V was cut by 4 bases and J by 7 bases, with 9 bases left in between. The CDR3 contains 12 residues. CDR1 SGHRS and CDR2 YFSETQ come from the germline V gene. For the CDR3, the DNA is TGCGCCAGCAGCCTACAGGGTAATGAGCAGTTCTTC. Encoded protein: CASSLQGNEQFF.

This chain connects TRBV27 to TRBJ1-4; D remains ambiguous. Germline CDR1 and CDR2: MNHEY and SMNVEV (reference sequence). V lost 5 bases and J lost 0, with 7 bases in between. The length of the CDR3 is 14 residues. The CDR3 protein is CASSLRSTNEKLFF. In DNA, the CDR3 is TGTGCCAGCAGTCTCAGATCAACTAATGAAAAACTGTTTTTT.

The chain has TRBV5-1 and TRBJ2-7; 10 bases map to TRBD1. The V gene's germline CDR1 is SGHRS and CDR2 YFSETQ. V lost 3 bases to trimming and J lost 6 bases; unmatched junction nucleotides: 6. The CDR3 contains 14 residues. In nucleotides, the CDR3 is TGCGCCAGCAGCTCCCGGGACAGGGGCGGCGAGCAGTACTTC. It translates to CASSSRDRGGEQYF.

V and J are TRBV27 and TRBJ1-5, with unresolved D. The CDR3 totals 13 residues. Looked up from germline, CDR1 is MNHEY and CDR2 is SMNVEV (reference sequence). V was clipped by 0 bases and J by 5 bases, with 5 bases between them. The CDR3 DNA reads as TGTGCCAGCAGTTTATCGCAGGATCAGCCCCAGCATTTT. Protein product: CASSLSQDQPQHF.

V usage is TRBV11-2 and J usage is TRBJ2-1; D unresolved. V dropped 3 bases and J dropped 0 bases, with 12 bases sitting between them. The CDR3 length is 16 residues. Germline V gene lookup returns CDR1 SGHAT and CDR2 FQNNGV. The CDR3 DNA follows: TGTGCCAGCAGCTTCATTCTGGGAAGCTCCTACAATGAGCAGTTCTTC. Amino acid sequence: CASSFILGSSYNEQFF. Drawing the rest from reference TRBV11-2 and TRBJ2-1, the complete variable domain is EAGVAQSPRYKIIEKRQSVAFWCNPISGHATLYWYQQILGQGPKLLIQFQNNGVVDDSQLPKDRFSAERLKGVDSTLKIQPAKLEDSAVYLCASSFILGSSYNEQFFGPGTRLTVL.